Each of the 28 T cell receptor beta chains below was sequenced from the same sample in a study of identical twins. TCRdb ran MiXCR on the 5' RACE reads and lists one entry per CDR3 protein. The sample shows roughly 260,000 distinct CDR3 sequences, about 14% of them seen only once. What was sequenced was memory (CD45RO+) T cells sorted from blood. The receptors were gathered from a woman between 18 and 29 years old in good health.

This clonotype occurred a few times. The J gene is TRBJ2-1, the V gene TRBV29-1; D unresolved. CDR3 size: 13 residues. Germline V gives CDR1 SQVTM, CDR2 ANQGSEA. CDR3 residues: CSAQPNSPNEQFF. In nucleotides, the CDR3 is TGCAGTGCACAGCCCAATTCTCCCAATGAGCAGTTCTTC.

The chain is built from TRBV6-1 and TRBJ2-1; a possible D gene is TRBD1 (6 bases). V was pared by 7 bases and J by 2 bases, with 9 bases between. CDR3 length: 13 residues. CDR1 is MNHNS and CDR2 is SASEGT in the germline V gene. The CDR3: CASNRDTYNEQFF. The CDR3 DNA sequence: TGTGCCAGCAACCGGGACACCTACAATGAGCAGTTCTTC.

The table lists this clonotype with a few counts. The genes are TRBV6-1 and TRBJ1-4; 7 nucleotides align to TRBD1. This CDR3 is 14 amino acids long. With 6 bases clipped from V and 7 bases from J, the junction kept 8 bases outside the gene matches. Germline CDR1 is MNHNS and CDR2 is SASEGT. Written as DNA, the CDR3 is TGTGCCAGCAGCGACAGGGTACGGGTTGAAAAACTGTTTTTT. Its translation is CASSDRVRVEKLFF.

This clonotype was recorded at least ten times. This chain links TRBV10-3 with TRBJ2-5; D unclear. CDR1 and CDR2 (germline): ENHRY, SYGVKD. V shed 3 bases and J shed 5 bases, with 13 bases lying between them. This CDR3 spans 14 amino acids. CDR3 loop: CAISDVRYQETQYF. The CDR3 DNA is TGTGCCATCAGTGACGTGAGATATCAGGAGACCCAGTACTTC.

This chain uses TRBV6-5 with TRBJ1-3; D gene uncertain. V gave up 6 bases and J gave up 1 base, with 4 bases separating them. CDR1 and CDR2 from the germline V gene are MNHEY and SVGAGI. The CDR3 runs to 12 residues. The CDR3 reads CASSRSGNTIYF. The CDR3 nucleotides are TGTGCCAGCAGCCGGTCTGGAAACACCATATATTTT.

The V call is TRBV5-1, the J call TRBJ1-1; D is unclear. From germline, CDR1 is SGHRS and CDR2 YFSETQ. The CDR3 totals 14 residues. V lost 4 bases and J 1 base, leaving 11 bases between the germline ends. In nucleotides, the CDR3 is TGCGCCAGCAGCAAGGGCCTAAGGAACACTGAAGCTTTCTTT. Its protein is CASSKGLRNTEAFF. The variable domain in full, with the rest retrieved from reference TRBV5-1 and TRBJ1-1, is KAGVTQTPRYLIKTRGQQVTLSCSPISGHRSVSWYQQTPGQGLQFLFEYFSETQRNKGNFPGRFSGRQFSNSRSEMNVSTLELGDSALYLCASSKGLRNTEAFFGQGTRLTVV.

The genes are TRBV10-3 and TRBJ2-5; D may be TRBD1 (8 bases). The CDR3 contains 14 residues. Germline CDR1 is ENHRY and CDR2 is SYGVKD. Trimming cost V 7 bases and J 13 bases, with 25 bases left between them. Here the CDR3 DNA reads TGTGCCATCAAGGAGTTAGCGGACAGGGAGGGGGGGTACTTC. It specifies CAIKELADREGGYF.

V is TRBV12-3 or TRBV12-4 and J is TRBJ2-5; TRBD2 agrees at 9 bases. Germline trimming cut 5 bases from V and 5 bases from J; bases unmatched to any gene: 12. The CDR3 spans 16 residues. CDR3: CASSPLAGVGLETQYF. In nucleotides, the CDR3 is TGTGCCAGCAGTCCATTAGCGGGAGTCGGGCTGGAGACCCAGTACTTC.

This clonotype was counted ten times or more. This chain links TRBV29-1 with TRBJ2-1; TRBD2 might be the D (6 bases). V was pared by 8 bases and J by 0 bases, with 17 bases between. Germline loops: CDR1 SQVTM, CDR2 ANQGSEA. CDR3 length: 15 residues. CDR3 coding DNA: TGCAGCTCCTCGAAGGCGGGGAGCTCCTACAATGAGCAGTTCTTC. Translation: CSSSKAGSSYNEQFF.

V usage is TRBV20-1 and J usage is TRBJ2-3, with D hard to call. Germline V gene lookup returns CDR1 DFQATT and CDR2 SNEGSKA (reference sequence). The CDR3 contains 15 residues. The V end lost 0 bases, the J end lost 3 bases, and 13 bases lay between the germline ends. Here the CDR3 DNA reads TGCAGTGCTAGAGAATCGGTTTATGGGACAGATACGCAGTATTTT. It is translated as CSARESVYGTDTQYF.

This clonotype was seen only a few times. The rearrangement links TRBV5-1 to TRBJ2-3, with TRBD2 matching 7 bases. The CDR3 runs 17 residues. The J segment lost 4 bases and the V segment lost 6 bases, leaving 17 bases of the junction unmatched. Germline lookup yields CDR1 SGHRS and CDR2 YFSETQ. CDR3 bases: TGCGCCAGCACCCTTAAACGGGGCGGGAGTACCTCAGATACGCAGTATTTT. This sequence encodes CASTLKRGGSTSDTQYF.

Here the CDR3 reads CASRLAFSGANVLTF. CDR3 nucleotides: TGTGCCAGCAGATTAGCCTTCTCTGGGGCCAACGTCCTGACTTTC. The chain has TRBV6-5 and TRBJ2-6; no clear D. The germline V gene encodes CDR1 MNHEY and CDR2 SVGAGI. V was clipped by 6 bases and J by 0 bases, with 9 bases between them. CDR3 length equals 15 residues.

The J gene is TRBJ1-1, the V gene TRBV6-1; D is uncertain. The CDR3 length is 14 residues. V lost 7 bases and J lost 6, with 18 bases in between. CDR1 is MNHNS, CDR2 SASEGT, per germline. The CDR3 spells CASTPLGWRAEAFF. The DNA for the CDR3 is TGTGCCAGCACCCCCCTTGGATGGCGGGCTGAAGCTTTCTTT.

The chain employs TRBV6-1 and TRBJ1-4, with 9 nucleotides matching TRBD1. CDR1 and CDR2 from the germline V gene are MNHNS and SASEGT. The CDR3 is 13 residues long. V shed 6 bases and J 6 bases; nucleotides not matched to a gene: 2. The CDR3 spells CASSRTGDEKLFF. The CDR3, as DNA: TGTGCCAGCAGCCGGACAGGGGATGAAAAACTGTTTTTT.

The chain has TRBV3-1 and TRBJ2-5, with TRBD2 identical over 9 bases. Germline CDR1 is LGHDT and CDR2 is YNNKEL (reference sequence). The CDR3 extends over 12 amino acids. The V and J ends lost 8 bases and 13 bases, in that order; junction bases with no gene match: 11. The CDR3 here is CASLSGRTSVYF. The CDR3 DNA is TGTGCCAGCCTTAGCGGGAGAACGTCAGTGTACTTC.

This clonotype was seen only a few times. The chain links TRBV21-1 to TRBJ2-1; the DNA was not compared with TRBD2, the D call given in the table. TRBV21-1 is designated a pseudogene. This CDR3 region has 12 residues. The CDR3 is CASSNTRDEQFF. The CDR3 nucleotides are TGTGCCAGCAGCAATACTAGAGATGAGCAGTTCTTC.

This clonotype occurred a few times. The gene calls are TRBV6-2 or TRBV6-3 and TRBJ2-1; the D is unclear. Trimming cost V 6 bases and J 10 bases, with 13 bases left between them. Germline values: CDR1 MNHEY, CDR2 SVGEGT. This CDR3 is built from 12 residues. CDR3 protein: CASRDLRREQFF. The DNA of the CDR3 is TGTGCCAGCAGAGACCTCCGTAGGGAGCAGTTCTTC.

This clonotype was counted a few times. The chain carries TRBV7-9 and TRBJ2-7; TRBD2 aligns across 15 bases. Germline CDR1 reads SEHNR; CDR2 reads FQNEAQ (reference sequence). CDR3 length equals 14 residues. V shed 5 bases and J 12 bases; nucleotides not matched to a gene: 8. The DNA for the CDR3 is TGTGCCAGCAGCCCCTGGACTAGCGGGGGGGGTTCGTACTTC. Its translation is CASSPWTSGGGSYF.

This clonotype turned up a few times. This rearrangement joins TRBV7-2 to TRBJ2-7, with D possibly being TRBD2 (6 bases). The CDR3 has 15 residues. Germline lookup yields CDR1 SGHTA and CDR2 FQGNSA. The germline V and J ends were trimmed by 5 bases and 1 base, with 15 bases remaining between them. For the CDR3, the DNA is TGTGCCAGCAGCCACGGACTACTGGAATCCTACGAGCAGTACTTC. This translates into CASSHGLLESYEQYF.

This clonotype was seen a handful of times. This chain joins TRBV18 and TRBJ2-7, with TRBD2 as a possible D gene (7 bases). Germline CDR1 is KGHSH and CDR2 is LQKENI. V gave up 6 bases and J gave up 12 bases, with 18 bases separating them. The CDR3 length is 12 residues. CDR3 amino acids: CASSTTGGPTYF. The CDR3 bases are TGTGCCAGCTCCACCACCGGGGGGCCTACGTACTTC.

This rearrangement joins TRBV6-5 to TRBJ2-2; TRBD2 matches at 7 bases. This CDR3 comprises 16 residues. V gave up 4 bases and J gave up 1 base; unmatched junction bases: 6. Germline-derived CDR1 and CDR2 are MNHEY and SVGAGI. CDR3 protein: CASSLRRGLNTGELFF. CDR3 nucleotide sequence: TGTGCCAGCAGTTTAAGGCGGGGGTTGAACACCGGGGAGCTGTTTTTT.

This clonotype was seen just once. This chain joins TRBV6-2 or TRBV6-3 and TRBJ2-6; D gene unclear. The germline CDR1 and CDR2 sequences are MNHEY and SVGEGT. V was clipped by 0 bases and J by 0 bases, with 9 bases between them. There are 17 residues in the CDR3. CDR3 residues: CASSYSNPFSGANVLTF. CDR3 nucleotide sequence: TGTGCCAGCAGTTACTCGAACCCTTTCTCTGGGGCCAACGTCCTGACTTTC.

The rearrangement links TRBV5-1 to TRBJ2-2; D is unclear. The CDR3 sequence is 14 residues long. V was clipped by 1 base and J by 1 base, with 5 bases between them. Germline assignment: CDR1 SGHRS and CDR2 YFSETQ. The CDR3 bases are TGCGCCAGCAGCTTGCACAGGAACACCGGGGAGCTGTTTTTT. Amino acid sequence: CASSLHRNTGELFF.

CDR3 in DNA: TGTGCCAGCAGCTCACCCCTCCGTTACGAGCAGTACTTC. It yields the protein CASSSPLRYEQYF. The chain combines TRBV7-9 with TRBJ2-7; D is undetermined. The germline gives CDR1 SEHNR, CDR2 FQNEAQ (reference sequence). Trimming removed 4 bases at V and 4 bases at J, with 11 bases between. The CDR3 is 13 residues long.

This clonotype has more than one count but fewer than ten. The J gene is TRBJ1-2, the V gene TRBV7-3, with D possibly matching TRBD1 (5 bases). Germline V gene sequence: CDR1 SGHTA, CDR2 FQGTGA. Trimming left V 0 bases short and J 6 bases short, with 11 bases between. CDR3 size: 14 residues. CDR3 DNA sequence: TGTGCCAGCAGCTTAACGGGCAGGGATGATGGCTACACCTTC. Translating gives CASSLTGRDDGYTF.

The V call is TRBV27, the J call TRBJ2-1; no firm D call. Per the germline V gene, CDR1 is MNHEY and CDR2 is SMNVEV (reference sequence). The CDR3 is made up of 16 amino acids. The V end lost 1 base, the J end lost 5 bases, and 15 bases lay between the germline ends. The CDR3 protein is CASSLFSYGSNNEQFF. The CDR3 region has the DNA TGTGCCAGCAGTTTATTTTCGTACGGGTCGAACAATGAGCAGTTCTTC.

This chain joins TRBV7-8 and TRBJ2-7, with a possible D match to TRBD1 (5 bases). V gave up 5 bases and J gave up 6 bases, with 11 bases separating them. This CDR3 region has 12 residues. In germline, CDR1 is SGHVS, CDR2 FQNEAQ. CDR3 sequence reads: CASSLVGVEQYF. In nucleotides, the CDR3 is TGTGCCAGCAGCCTCGTAGGGGTCGAGCAGTACTTC. The whole variable domain, filled in from reference TRBV7-8 and TRBJ2-7, reads GAGVSQSPRYKVAKRGQDVALRCDPISGHVSLFWYQQALGQGPEFLTYFQNEAQLDKSGLPSDRFFAERPEGSVSTLKIQRTQQEDSAVYLCASSLVGVEQYFGPGTRLTVT.

This clonotype has a handful of counts. The rearrangement joins TRBV4-3 to TRBJ2-3; D could derive from TRBD1 or TRBD2 (5 bases each). V was pared by 0 bases and J by 4 bases, with 14 bases between. Germline CDR1 and CDR2: LGHNA and YSLEER. This CDR3 contains 16 residues. CDR3 coding DNA: TGCGCCAGCAGCCAAGAGGGGGATAGCTCAGCAGATACGCAGTATTTT. This sequence encodes CASSQEGDSSADTQYF.